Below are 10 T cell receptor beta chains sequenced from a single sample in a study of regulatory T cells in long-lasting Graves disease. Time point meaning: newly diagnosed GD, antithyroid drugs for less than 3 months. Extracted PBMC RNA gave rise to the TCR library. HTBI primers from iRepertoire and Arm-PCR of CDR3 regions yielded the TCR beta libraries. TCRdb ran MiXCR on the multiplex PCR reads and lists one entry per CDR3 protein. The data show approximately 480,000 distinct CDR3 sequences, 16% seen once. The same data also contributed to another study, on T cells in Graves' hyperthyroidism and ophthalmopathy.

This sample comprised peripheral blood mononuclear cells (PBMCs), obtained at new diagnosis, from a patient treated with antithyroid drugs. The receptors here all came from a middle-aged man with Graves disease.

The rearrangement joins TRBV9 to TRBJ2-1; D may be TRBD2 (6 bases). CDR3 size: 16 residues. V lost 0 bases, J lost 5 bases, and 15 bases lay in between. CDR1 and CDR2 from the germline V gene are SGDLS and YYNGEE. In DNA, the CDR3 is TGTGCCAGCAGCGTAGAACCCGGGAGTAGCAACAATGAGCAGTTCTTC. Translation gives CASSVEPGSSNNEQFF.

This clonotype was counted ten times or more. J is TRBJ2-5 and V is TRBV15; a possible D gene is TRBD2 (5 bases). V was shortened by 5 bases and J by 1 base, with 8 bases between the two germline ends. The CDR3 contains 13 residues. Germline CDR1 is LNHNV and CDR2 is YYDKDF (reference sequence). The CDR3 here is CATSVGIQETQYF. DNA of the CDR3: TGTGCCACCAGCGTCGGGATCCAAGAGACCCAGTACTTC.

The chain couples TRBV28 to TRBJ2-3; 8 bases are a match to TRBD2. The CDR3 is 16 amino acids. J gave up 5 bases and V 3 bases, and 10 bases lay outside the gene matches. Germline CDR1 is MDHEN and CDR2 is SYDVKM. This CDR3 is CASSLAWTSTIDTQYF. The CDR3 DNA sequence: TGTGCCAGCAGTTTGGCTTGGACTAGCACCATAGATACGCAGTATTTT.

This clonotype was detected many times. CDR3 sequence reads: CASRGAKRRETQYF. The CDR3 DNA is TGTGCCAGCAGGGGGGCCAAACGGAGGGAGACCCAGTACTTC. The chain joins TRBV6-1 to TRBJ2-5, with D perhaps TRBD1 (6 bases). Germline-derived CDR1 and CDR2 are MNHNS and SASEGT. The ends were cut back, 6 bases at V and 5 bases at J, with 16 bases in the middle. The CDR3 has 14 amino acids.

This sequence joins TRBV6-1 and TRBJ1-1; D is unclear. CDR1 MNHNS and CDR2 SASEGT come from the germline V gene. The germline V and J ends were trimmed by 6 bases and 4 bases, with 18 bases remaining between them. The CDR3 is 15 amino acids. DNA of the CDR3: TGTGCCAGCAGCCGACGGGCGGACGCGAGCACTGAAGCTTTCTTT. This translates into CASSRRADASTEAFF.

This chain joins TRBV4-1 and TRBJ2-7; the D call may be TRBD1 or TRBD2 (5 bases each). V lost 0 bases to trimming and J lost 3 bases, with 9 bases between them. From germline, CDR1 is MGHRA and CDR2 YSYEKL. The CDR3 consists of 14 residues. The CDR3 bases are TGCGCCAGCAGCCAAGAGAGGGGATTCTACGAGCAGTACTTC. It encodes CASSQERGFYEQYF.

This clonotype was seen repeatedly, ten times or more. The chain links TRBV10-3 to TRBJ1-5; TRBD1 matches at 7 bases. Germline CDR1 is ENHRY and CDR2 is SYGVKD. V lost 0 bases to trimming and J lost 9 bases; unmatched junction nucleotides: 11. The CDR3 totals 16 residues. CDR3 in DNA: TGTGCCATCAGTGAGTCGACAGGGCCCGCGGGGGCGCCCCAGCATTTT. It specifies CAISESTGPAGAPQHF.

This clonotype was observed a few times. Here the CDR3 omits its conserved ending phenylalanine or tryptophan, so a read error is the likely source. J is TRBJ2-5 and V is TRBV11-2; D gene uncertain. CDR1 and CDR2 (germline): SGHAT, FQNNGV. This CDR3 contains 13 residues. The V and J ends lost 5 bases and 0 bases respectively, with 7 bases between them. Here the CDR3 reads CASSHTHQETQYS. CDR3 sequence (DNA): TGTGCCAGCAGCCATACCCACCAAGAGACCCAGTACTCC.

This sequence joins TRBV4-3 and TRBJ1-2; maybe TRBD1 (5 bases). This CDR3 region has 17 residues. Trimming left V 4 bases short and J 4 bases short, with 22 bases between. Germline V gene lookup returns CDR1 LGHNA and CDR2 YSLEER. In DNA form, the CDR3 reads TGCGCCAGCAGCCCCACCGTGGGGGGTCTTAGTTCCTATGGCTACACCTTC. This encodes CASSPTVGGLSSYGYTF.

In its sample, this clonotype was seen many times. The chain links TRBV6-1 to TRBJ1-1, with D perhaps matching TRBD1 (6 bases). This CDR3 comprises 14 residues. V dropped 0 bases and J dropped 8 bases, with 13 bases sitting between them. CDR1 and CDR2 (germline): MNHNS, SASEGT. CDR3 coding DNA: TGTGCCAGCAGTGAAGCGGGGACGGGGGCGGAAGCTTTCTTT. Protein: CASSEAGTGAEAFF.